Listed below are T cell receptor beta chains from one sample, sequenced in a study of cytomegalovirus exposure and HLA in healthy donors. Assay: immunoSEQ multiplex PCR; the TCRdb copy retains only in-frame clones and omits some. Counted here are around 60,000 clones, roughly 80% occurring once; the ten biggest clones make up roughly 25%. Specimen: PBMCs. The receptors were gathered from a woman in her 40s in good health and CMV-seropositive. Both conserved end residues are part of each CDR3. Each record gives: CDR3 protein, CDR3 DNA, V gene, J gene, D gene, clone size. D genes are given only for firm matches. Clone size appears in some rows only: once, few, many, or a class for an expanded clone.

CDR3 protein: CASSETLDREQFF
CDR3 DNA: TGCGCCAGCAGTGAGACCTTGGACAGGGAGCAGTTCTTC
V gene: TRBV10-1
J gene: TRBJ2-1
D gene: TRBD1
clone size: .

CDR3 protein: CSVEGLEEKLFF
CDR3 DNA: TGCAGCGTTGAAGGGCTGGAGGAAAAACTGTTTTTT
V gene: TRBV29-1
J gene: TRBJ1-4
D gene: .
clone size: .

CDR3 protein: CTSSPDAPAGEEQFF
CDR3 DNA: TGCACCAGCAGCCCCGACGCACCAGCGGGGGAAGAGCAGTTCTTC
V gene: TRBV4-1
J gene: TRBJ2-1
D gene: TRBD2
clone size: few

CDR3 protein: CASSEKMEFSGNTIYF
CDR3 DNA: TGTGCCAGCAGTGAAAAGATGGAGTTCTCTGGAAACACCATATATTTT
V gene: TRBV6-1
J gene: TRBJ1-3
D gene: .
clone size: few

CDR3 protein: CSVEPSQGNGYTF
CDR3 DNA: TGCAGCGTCGAACCCTCCCAGGGCAATGGCTACACCTTC
V gene: TRBV29-1
J gene: TRBJ1-2
D gene: .
clone size: once

CDR3 protein: CASSREGKGYGYTF
CDR3 DNA: TGTGCCAGCAGCCGGGAGGGTAAGGGCTATGGCTACACCTTC
V gene: TRBV14
J gene: TRBJ1-2
D gene: .
clone size: .

CDR3 protein: CAISLAGLGNTEAFF
CDR3 DNA: TGTGCCATCAGCTTAGCGGGGCTCGGGAACACTGAAGCTTTCTTT
V gene: TRBV10-3
J gene: TRBJ1-1
D gene: .
clone size: .

CDR3 protein: CASSDRHHGYTF
CDR3 DNA: TGTGCCAGCAGTGATAGACATCATGGCTACACCTTC
V gene: TRBV25-1
J gene: TRBJ1-2
D gene: .
clone size: .

CDR3 protein: CASSQDNSPGTDTQYF
CDR3 DNA: TGCGCCAGCAGCCAAGATAACAGTCCCGGCACAGATACGCAGTATTTT
V gene: TRBV4-1
J gene: TRBJ2-3
D gene: .
clone size: .

CDR3 protein: CASSEAQEGQGAQAFF
CDR3 DNA: TGTGCCAGCAGTGAAGCTCAAGAAGGACAGGGGGCGCAAGCTTTCTTT
V gene: TRBV6-1
J gene: TRBJ1-1
D gene: TRBD1
clone size: few

CDR3 protein: CASSALGDINQPQHF
CDR3 DNA: TGTGCCAGCAGTGCCCTAGGGGACATCAATCAGCCCCAGCATTTT
V gene: TRBV2
J gene: TRBJ1-5
D gene: .
clone size: few

CDR3 protein: CASSPSDRVEQYF
CDR3 DNA: TGTGCCAGCAGCCCTAGCGACAGGGTCGAGCAGTACTTC
V gene: TRBV6-5
J gene: TRBJ2-7
D gene: .
clone size: .